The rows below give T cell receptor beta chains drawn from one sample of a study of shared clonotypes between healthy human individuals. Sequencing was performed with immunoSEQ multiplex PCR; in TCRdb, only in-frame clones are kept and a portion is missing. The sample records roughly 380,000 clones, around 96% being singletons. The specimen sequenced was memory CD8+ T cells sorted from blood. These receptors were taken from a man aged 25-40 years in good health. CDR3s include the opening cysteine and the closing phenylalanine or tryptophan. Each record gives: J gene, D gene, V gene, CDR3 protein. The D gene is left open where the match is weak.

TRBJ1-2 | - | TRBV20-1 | CSGGSNYGYTF
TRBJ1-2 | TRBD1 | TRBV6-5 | CASRAPGQADYGYTF
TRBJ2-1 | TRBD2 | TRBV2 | CASRWTSGFWNEQFF
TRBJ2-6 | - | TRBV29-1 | CSVEDRAAGANVLTF
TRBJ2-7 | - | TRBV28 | CASSFWGAGSYEQYF
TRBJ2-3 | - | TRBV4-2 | CASSPAGEIPDTQYF
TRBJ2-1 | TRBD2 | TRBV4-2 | CASSQAGRAANEQFF
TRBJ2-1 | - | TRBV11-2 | CASSLVLRREVEQFF
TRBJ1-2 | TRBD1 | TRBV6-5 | CASRGTGANYGYTF
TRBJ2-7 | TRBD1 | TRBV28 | CASSSGTAAISYEQYF
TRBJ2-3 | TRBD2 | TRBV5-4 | CASSSSGRATDTQYF
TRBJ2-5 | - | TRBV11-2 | CASSFLGQSGSETQYF
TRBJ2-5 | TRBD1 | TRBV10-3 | CAISGDRYQETQYF
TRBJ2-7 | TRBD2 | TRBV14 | CASSQEAQPQGTRSHEQYF
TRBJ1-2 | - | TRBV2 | CASSGGYGYTF
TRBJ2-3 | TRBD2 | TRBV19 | CASSPLAGAFTDTQYF
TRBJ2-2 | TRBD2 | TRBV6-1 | CASRGLAGVGGELFF
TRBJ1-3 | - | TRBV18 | CASSPTFRSSSGNTIYF
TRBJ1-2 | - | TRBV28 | CASSLSQRGYTF
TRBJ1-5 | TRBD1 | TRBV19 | CASRTGPGNQPQHF
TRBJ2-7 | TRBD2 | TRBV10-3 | CAISINSGNYEQYF
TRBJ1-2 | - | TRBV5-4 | CASSSRDGIWGYTF
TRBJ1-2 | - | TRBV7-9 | CASTPGMGKGSYGYTF
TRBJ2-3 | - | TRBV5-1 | CASSFTAGTDTQYF
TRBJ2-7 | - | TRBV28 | CASSSGLTYEQYF
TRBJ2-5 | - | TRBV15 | CATSRGGVETQYF
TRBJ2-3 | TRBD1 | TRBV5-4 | CASSRGQVSTDTQYF
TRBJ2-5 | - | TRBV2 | CASSGGQTQYF
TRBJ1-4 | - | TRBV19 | CASSIVRGTNEKLFF
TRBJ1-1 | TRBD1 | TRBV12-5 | CASGLSSTGGDEAFF
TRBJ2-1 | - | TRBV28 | CASSLWRPGGVNEQFF
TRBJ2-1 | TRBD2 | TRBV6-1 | CASIRREGTYNEQFF
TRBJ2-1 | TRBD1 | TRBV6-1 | CASSRQGGSYNEQFF
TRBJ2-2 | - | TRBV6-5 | CASSYSQFTGELFF
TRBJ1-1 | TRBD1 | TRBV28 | CASSFGTGGTEAFF
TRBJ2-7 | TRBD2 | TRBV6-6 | CASGREGEQYF
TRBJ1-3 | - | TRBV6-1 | CASSPIASTGNTIYF
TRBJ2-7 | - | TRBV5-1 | CASKPQPISIDEQYF
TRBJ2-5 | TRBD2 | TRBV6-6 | CASSYWTSDQETQYF
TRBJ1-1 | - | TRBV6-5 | CASSIPGGQRSEAFF
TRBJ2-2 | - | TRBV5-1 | CASSAGLGGPGELFF
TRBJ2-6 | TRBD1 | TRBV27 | CASRPNTGAGANVLTF
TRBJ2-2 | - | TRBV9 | CAPTANTGELFF
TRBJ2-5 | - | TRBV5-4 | CASSSQGRETQYF
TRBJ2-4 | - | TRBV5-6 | CASSLLSRGLAKNIQYF
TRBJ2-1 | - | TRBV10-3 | CATTVAGPNEQFF
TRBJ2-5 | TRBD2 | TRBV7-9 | CASSFGGSGQETQYF
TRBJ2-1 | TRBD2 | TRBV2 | CASGQGLAGEDEQFF
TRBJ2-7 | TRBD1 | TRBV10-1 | CASSATRDRVNYEQYF
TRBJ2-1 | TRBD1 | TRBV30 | CAWSVRQGAYNEQFF
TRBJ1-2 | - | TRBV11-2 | CASSLAGYGYTF
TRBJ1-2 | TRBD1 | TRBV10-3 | CAISQGGNGYTF
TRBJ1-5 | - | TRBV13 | CASSLGLQPQHF
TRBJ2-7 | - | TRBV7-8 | CASSLDWDLAYEQYF
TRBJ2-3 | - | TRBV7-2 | CASSRSVADTQYF
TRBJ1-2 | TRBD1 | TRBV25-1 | CASSEWDRGGYTF
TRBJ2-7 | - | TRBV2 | CASARLFSYEQYF
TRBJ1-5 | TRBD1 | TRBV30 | CAWTSQGGMQPQHF